This entry is about one T cell receptor beta chain. In the same sample, other DNA sequences code for this CDR3. This record comes from a study of blood T cell repertoires in COVID-19. Produced via immunoSEQ multiplex PCR; TCRdb's table is partial and in-frame only. In the table there are 100,000 or so clones, around 83% of which are singletons. Per germline, CDR1 SGHRS and CDR2 YFSETQ. The CDR3 extends over 12 amino acids. V was trimmed by 4 bases and J by 8 bases, leaving 12 bases between them. Sequencing was carried out using peripheral blood. This receptor was taken from a man aged 65-85 years with active or convalescent COVID-19. This rearrangement joins TRBV5-1 to TRBJ1-1, with TRBD1 as a possible D gene (6 bases). The chain's CDR3 is CASSIDRSEAFF. In nucleotides, the CDR3 is TGCGCCAGCAGCATCGACAGGTCAGAAGCTTTCTTT.